This T cell receptor (beta chain) was found in a study of cytotoxic CD8 clonotypes in ibrutinib-treated CLL. Overall study context: Median treatment time before response sampling was about 12 months, range 6 to 36.

The assay was immunoSEQ multiplex PCR, and TCRdb's table has in-frame clones only and misses some. Of some 200,000 clones listed, 75% to 80% are singletons. The CDR3 has 13 amino acids. CDR1 SQVTM and CDR2 ANQGSEA come from the germline V gene. The V end lost 3 bases, the J end lost 12 bases, and 18 bases lay between the germline ends. In the case of this clone: As yet, its antigen is unknown.

Overall study results and limits: Clonality went up at ibrutinib response and then declined back toward baseline at progression. Public clonotypes were seen rarely and were contracted or stable on treatment.

Sequenced material: PBMCs, taken after 12 months of ibrutinib treatment. This TCR came from a human donor with chronic lymphocytic leukemia. The chain uses TRBV29-1 and TRBJ2-1; either TRBD1 or TRBD2 may supply D (6 bases each). CDR3 sequence (DNA): TGCAGCGTTGATGATCTGGAGGGGGGTGGGCAGTTCTTC. It yields the protein CSVDDLEGGGQFF.